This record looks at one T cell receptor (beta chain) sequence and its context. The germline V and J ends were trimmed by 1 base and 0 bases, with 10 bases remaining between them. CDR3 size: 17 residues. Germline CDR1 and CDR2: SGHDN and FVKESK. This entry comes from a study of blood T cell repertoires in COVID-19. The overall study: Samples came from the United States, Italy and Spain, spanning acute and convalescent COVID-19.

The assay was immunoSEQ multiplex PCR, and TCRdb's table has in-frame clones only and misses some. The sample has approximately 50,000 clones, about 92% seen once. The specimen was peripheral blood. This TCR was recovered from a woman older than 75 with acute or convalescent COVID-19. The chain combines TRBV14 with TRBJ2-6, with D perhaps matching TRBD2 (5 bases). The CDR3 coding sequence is TGTGCCAGCAGCCAAGCCCGAGGGAACTCTGGGGCCAACGTCCTGACTTTC. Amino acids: CASSQARGNSGANVLTF.